This paragraph covers one TCR beta chain sequence. Antigen specificity is unknown. This specimen belongs to a study of T cells in narcolepsy. Study-level information: Patients with NT1 or NT2 and healthy control donors were enrolled.

Study results and limitations: Healthy controls reportedly lacked the autoreactive clonotypes serially found in patients' blood. Autoreactive HCRT-specific and TRIB2-specific clonotypes were marked in same-patient CSF-versus-blood CD4+ comparisons. Autoreactive clone sequences were missing from some blood memory CD4+ repertoires.

Measured with immunoSEQ multiplex PCR; TCRdb has only the in-frame clones, and not every one. The top ten hold 2.6% of the sample, which has around 30,000 clones, around 86% seen once. CDR3 length: 18 residues. After removal of 5 bases from V and 0 bases from J, the junction contained 8 bases not matched to a gene. Looked up from germline, CDR1 is SGHTA and CDR2 is FQGNSA. This TCR came from a human donor with narcolepsy. This chain uses TRBV7-2 with TRBJ2-3; 13 nucleotides agree with TRBD2. Specimen: CD45RA- memory CD4+ T cells from PBMCs. CDR3 sequence: CASSLRLAGGLSTDTQYF. In DNA form, the CDR3 reads TGTGCCAGCAGCCTAAGACTAGCGGGGGGCCTAAGCACAGATACGCAGTATTTT.